The text below deals with one T cell receptor beta chain. Its target is unknown. These data belong to a study of cytomegalovirus exposure and HLA in healthy donors. The V gene lost 3 bases and the J gene lost 8 bases, with 15 bases spanning the gap. This CDR3 region has 13 residues. Germline V CDR1 and CDR2: SGHRS, YFSETQ. The study, taken as a whole, reports: Among TCR beta chains, those listed as cytomegalovirus-associated numbered about 160. Rare sequences made up most TCRs, while some public TCRs were found in many donors.

Profiled with immunoSEQ multiplex PCR; TCRdb holds only in-frame clones, not every one. This sample carries 200,000 to 300,000 clones, about 90% of them seen once, and the ten largest clones take approximately 12%. Sequencing was performed on PBMCs. The source is a man aged 18-30 years in good health and CMV-seropositive. The rearrangement uses TRBV5-1 and TRBJ2-7; D not certain. CDR3 in DNA: TGCGCCAGCAGCTCCACGGATCTAGTGAAGCAGTACTTC. It translates to CASSSTDLVKQYF.